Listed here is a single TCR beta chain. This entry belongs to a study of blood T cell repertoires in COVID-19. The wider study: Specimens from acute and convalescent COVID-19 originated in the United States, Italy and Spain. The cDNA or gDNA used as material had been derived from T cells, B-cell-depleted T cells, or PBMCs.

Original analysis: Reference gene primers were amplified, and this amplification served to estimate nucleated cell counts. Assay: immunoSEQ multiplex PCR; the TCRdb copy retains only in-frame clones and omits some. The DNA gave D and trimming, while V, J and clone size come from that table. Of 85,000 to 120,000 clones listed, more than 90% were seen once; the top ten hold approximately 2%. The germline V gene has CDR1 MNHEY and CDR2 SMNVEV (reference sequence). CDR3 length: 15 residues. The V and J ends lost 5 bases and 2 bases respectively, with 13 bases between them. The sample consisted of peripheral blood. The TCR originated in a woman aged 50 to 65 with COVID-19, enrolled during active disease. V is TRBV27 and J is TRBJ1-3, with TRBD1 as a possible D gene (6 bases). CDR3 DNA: TGTGCCAGCAGTCCATCCAGGGGTGCTGGAAACACCATATATTTT. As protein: CASSPSRGAGNTIYF.